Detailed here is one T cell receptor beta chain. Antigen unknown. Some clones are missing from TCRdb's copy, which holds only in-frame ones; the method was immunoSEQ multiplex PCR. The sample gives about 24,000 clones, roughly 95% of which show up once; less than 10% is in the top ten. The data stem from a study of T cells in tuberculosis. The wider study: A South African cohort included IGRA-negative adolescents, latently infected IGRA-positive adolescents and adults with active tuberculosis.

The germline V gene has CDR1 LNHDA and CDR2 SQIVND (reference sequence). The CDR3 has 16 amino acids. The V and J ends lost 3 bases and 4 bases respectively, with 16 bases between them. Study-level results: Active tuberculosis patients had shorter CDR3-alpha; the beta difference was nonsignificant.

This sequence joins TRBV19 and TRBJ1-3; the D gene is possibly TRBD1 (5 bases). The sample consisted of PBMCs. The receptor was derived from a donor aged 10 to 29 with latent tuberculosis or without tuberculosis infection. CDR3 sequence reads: CASSISGGTSGNTIYF. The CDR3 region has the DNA TGTGCCAGTAGTATCAGTGGCGGGACCTCGGGAAACACCATATATTTT.